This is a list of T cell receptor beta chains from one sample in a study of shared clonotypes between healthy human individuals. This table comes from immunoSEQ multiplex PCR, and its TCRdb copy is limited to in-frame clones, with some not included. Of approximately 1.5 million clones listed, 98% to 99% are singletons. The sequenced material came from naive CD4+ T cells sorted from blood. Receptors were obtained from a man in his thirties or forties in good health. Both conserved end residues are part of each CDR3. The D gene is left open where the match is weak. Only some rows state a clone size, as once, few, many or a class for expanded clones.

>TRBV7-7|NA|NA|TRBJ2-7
CASSPSGPPPYEQYF
TGTGCTAGCAGCCCCAGCGGGCCCCCTCCCTACGAGCAGTACTTC
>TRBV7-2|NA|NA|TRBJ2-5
CASSLGMGRQTQYF
TGTGCCAGCAGCCTAGGTATGGGCCGCCAGACCCAGTACTTC
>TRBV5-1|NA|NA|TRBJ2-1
CASSVGDEQFF
TGCGCCAGCAGCGTCGGGGATGAGCAGTTCTTC
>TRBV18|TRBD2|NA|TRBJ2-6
CASSGLGPSSGANVLTF
TGTGCCAGCTCAGGACTAGGACCGAGCTCTGGGGCCAACGTCCTGACTTTC
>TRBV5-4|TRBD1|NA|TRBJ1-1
CASSLGQGRENTEAFF
TGTGCCAGCAGCTTAGGACAGGGGAGGGAGAACACTGAAGCTTTCTTT
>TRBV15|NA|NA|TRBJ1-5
CATSRGGIQPQHF
TGTGCCACCAGCAGAGGCGGAATTCAGCCCCAGCATTTT
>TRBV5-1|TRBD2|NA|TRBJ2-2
CASSSRPTSGANTGELFF
TGCGCCAGCAGCTCCCGACCGACTAGCGGGGCGAACACCGGGGAGCTGTTTTTT
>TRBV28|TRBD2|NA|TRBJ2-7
CASSSNSGPSYEQYF
TGTGCCAGCAGTTCTAATAGCGGGCCCTCCTACGAGCAGTACTTC
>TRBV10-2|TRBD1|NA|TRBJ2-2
CASSESRGMTGELFF
TGCGCCAGCAGTGAATCCAGGGGGATGACCGGGGAGCTGTTTTTT
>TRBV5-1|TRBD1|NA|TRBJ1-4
CASSPLTGSSPGEKLFF
TGCGCCAGCAGCCCCCTGACAGGGAGCTCCCCTGGTGAAAAACTGTTTTTT
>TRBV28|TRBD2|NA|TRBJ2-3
CASSTIAGTSTDTQYF
TGTGCCAGCAGTACTATAGCGGGGACTAGCACAGATACGCAGTATTTT
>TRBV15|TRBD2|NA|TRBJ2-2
CATSREGSNTGELFF
TGTGCCACCTCTAGGGAGGGGTCGAACACCGGGGAGCTGTTTTTT
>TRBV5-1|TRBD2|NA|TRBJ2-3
CASSIRLAGPTDTQYF
TGCGCCAGCAGCATCCGACTAGCGGGACCCACAGATACGCAGTATTTT
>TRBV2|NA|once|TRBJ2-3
CASSEQGDTQYF
TGTGCCAGCAGTGAGCAGGGAGATACGCAGTATTTT
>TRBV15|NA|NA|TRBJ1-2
CATSRAVAGYGYTF
TGTGCCACCAGCCGAGCTGTGGCCGGCTATGGCTACACCTTC
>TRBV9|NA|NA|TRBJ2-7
CASSVGVIGGYEQYF
TGTGCCAGCAGCGTAGGGGTAATAGGGGGCTACGAGCAGTACTTC
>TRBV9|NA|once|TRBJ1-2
CASSVVAGTDSGYTF
TGTGCCAGCAGCGTAGTCGCAGGGACCGATTCTGGCTACACCTTC
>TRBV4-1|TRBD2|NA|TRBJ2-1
CASSQDIAGAYNEQFF
TGCGCCAGCAGCCAAGATATAGCGGGAGCCTACAATGAGCAGTTCTTC
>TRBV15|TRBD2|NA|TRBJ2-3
CATTTPGGLAGYTDTQYF
TGTGCCACCACCACCCCCGGAGGGCTAGCGGGATACACAGATACGCAGTATTTT
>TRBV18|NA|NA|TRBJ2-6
CASSETGSGANVLTF
TGTGCCAGCTCAGAGACAGGCTCTGGGGCCAACGTCCTGACTTTC
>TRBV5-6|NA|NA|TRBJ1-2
CASSLGFQGYYGYTF
TGTGCCAGCAGCTTGGGGTTTCAGGGGTACTATGGCTACACCTTC
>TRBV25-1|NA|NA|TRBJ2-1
CASSSPGLSGQFF
TGTGCCAGCAGTTCTCCCGGGTTGAGTGGGCAGTTCTTC
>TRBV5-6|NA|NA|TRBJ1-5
CASSTQGRRLDNQPQHF
TGTGCCAGCAGCACCCAGGGGAGAAGGTTGGACAATCAGCCCCAGCATTTT
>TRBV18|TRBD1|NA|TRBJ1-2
CASSPGTGDHGYTF
TGTGCCAGCTCACCTGGGACAGGGGATCATGGCTACACCTTC
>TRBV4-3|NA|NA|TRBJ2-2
CASSLVPGYTGELFF
TGCGCCAGCAGCCTCGTGCCGGGCTACACCGGGGAGCTGTTTTTT
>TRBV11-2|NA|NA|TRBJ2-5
CASSFVGGSHQETQYF
TGTGCCAGCAGCTTTGTGGGAGGCAGCCACCAAGAGACCCAGTACTTC
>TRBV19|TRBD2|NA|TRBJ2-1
CASSMGGGQGNEQFF
TGTGCCAGTAGTATGGGGGGAGGGCAAGGCAATGAGCAGTTCTTC
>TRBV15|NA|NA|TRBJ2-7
CATSGLIGGKIKVEQYF
TGTGCCACCAGCGGATTAATAGGGGGGAAGATAAAAGTCGAGCAGTACTTC
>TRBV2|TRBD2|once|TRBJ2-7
CASSTGGSRVYEQYF
TGTGCCAGCTCCACGGGGGGTTCCAGGGTTTACGAGCAGTACTTC
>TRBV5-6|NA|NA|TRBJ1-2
CASSPGGVYNYGYTF
TGTGCCAGCAGCCCCGGGGGGGTCTACAACTATGGCTACACCTTC
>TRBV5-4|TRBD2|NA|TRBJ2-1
CASSLDPPSGRAYNEQFF
TGTGCCAGCAGCTTGGATCCGCCGAGCGGGAGGGCCTACAATGAGCAGTTCTTC
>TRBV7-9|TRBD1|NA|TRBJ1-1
CASSAGDRDVSEAFF
TGTGCCAGCAGCGCTGGGGACAGGGACGTGAGTGAAGCTTTCTTT
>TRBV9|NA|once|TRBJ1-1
CASTRTGAFWTEAFF
TGTGCCAGCACCCGTACGGGGGCCTTCTGGACTGAAGCTTTCTTT
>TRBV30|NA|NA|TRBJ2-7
CAWTVQGLDEQYF
TGTGCCTGGACGGTCCAGGGTCTGGACGAGCAGTACTTC
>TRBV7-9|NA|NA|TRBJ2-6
CASSFISGANVLTF
TGTGCCAGCAGCTTTATTTCTGGGGCCAACGTCCTGACTTTC
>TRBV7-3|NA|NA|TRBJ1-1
CASSPGGNTEAFF
TGTGCCAGCAGCCCTGGGGGAAACACTGAAGCTTTCTTT
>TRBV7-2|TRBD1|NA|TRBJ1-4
CASSFSLGQGEKLFF
TGTGCCAGCAGCTTTTCTCTAGGACAGGGTGAAAAACTGTTTTTT
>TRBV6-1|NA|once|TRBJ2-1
CASSEAVYNEQFF
TGTGCCAGCAGTGAAGCTGTTTACAATGAGCAGTTCTTC
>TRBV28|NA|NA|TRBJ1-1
CASSLMNTEAFF
TGTGCCAGCAGTCTCATGAACACTGAAGCTTTCTTT
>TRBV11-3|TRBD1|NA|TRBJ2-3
CASSPYVTGGADTQYF
TGTGCCAGCAGCCCATACGTGACAGGGGGCGCAGATACGCAGTATTTT
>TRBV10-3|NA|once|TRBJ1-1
CAIRDTNTEAFF
TGTGCCATCAGGGACACTAACACTGAAGCTTTCTTT
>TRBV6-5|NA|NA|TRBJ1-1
CASSYVGGTEAFF
TGTGCCAGCAGTTACGTGGGCGGGACTGAAGCTTTCTTT
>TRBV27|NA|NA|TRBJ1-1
CASSLYYRSEAFF
TGTGCCAGCAGTTTATACTACAGGTCTGAAGCTTTCTTT
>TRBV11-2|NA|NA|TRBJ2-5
CASSLQETQYF
TGTGCCAGCAGCCTACAAGAGACCCAGTACTTC
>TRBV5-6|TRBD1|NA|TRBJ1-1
CASSPTGIMNTEAFF
TGTGCCAGCAGCCCGACAGGGATTATGAACACTGAAGCTTTCTTT
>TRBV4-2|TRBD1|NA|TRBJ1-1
CASSQVTGGTEAFF
TGTGCCAGCAGCCAAGTCACAGGGGGTACTGAAGCTTTCTTT